This T cell receptor beta chain was captured by sequencing in a study of low-dose radiotherapy and immunotherapy resistance in tumors. Covering alpha and beta chains, TRAV- and TRBV-specific primers were used for the first-strand cDNA. A constant-region primer paired with the V-primer adapter amplified TCRs over about 20 PCR cycles. TCRdb used MiXCR to reprocess the reads, holding one entry per CDR3 protein. The table includes 60,000 or so distinct CDR3 sequences, 23% detected once. Time point here: after trial treatment. Treatment noted: LDRT plus nivolumab, ipilimumab, low-dose cyclophosphamide and aspirin (RACIN trial). Inclusion covered patients whose advanced solid tumors lacked tumor-infiltrating lymphocytes. The CDR3 is 14 amino acids. V shed 6 bases and J 0 bases; nucleotides not matched to a gene: 4.

This specimen was PBMCs, taken after low-dose radiotherapy plus immunotherapy. This receptor was obtained from a male donor with prostate cancer. The chain is built from TRBV12-3 or TRBV12-4 and TRBJ2-7, with 8 bases lining up with TRBD1. CDR3 in DNA: TGTGCCAGCAGCCTACAGGGGGTCTCCTACGAGCAGTACTTC. This sequence encodes CASSLQGVSYEQYF.